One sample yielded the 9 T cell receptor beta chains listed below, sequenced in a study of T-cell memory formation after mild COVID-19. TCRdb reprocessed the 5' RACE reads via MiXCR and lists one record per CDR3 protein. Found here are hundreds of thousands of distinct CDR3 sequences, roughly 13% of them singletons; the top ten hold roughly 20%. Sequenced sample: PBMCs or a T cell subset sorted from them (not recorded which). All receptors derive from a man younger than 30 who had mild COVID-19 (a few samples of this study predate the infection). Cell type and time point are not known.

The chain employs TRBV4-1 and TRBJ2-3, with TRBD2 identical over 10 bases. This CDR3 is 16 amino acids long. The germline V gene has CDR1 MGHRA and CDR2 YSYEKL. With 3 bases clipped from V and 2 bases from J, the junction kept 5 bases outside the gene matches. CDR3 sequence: CASSHASGGHTDTQYF. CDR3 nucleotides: TGCGCCAGCAGCCACGCTAGCGGGGGACACACAGATACGCAGTATTTT.

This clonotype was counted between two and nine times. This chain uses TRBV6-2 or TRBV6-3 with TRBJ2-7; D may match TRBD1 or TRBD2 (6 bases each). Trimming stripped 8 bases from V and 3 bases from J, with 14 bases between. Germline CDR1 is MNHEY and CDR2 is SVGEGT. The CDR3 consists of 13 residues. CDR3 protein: CASGGRRGYEQYV. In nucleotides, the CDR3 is TGTGCCAGCGGGGGGCGAAGAGGCTACGAGCAGTACGTC.

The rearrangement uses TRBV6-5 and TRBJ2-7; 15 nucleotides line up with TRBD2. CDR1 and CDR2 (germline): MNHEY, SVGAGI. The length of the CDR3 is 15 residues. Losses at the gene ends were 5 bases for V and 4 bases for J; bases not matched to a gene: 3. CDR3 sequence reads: CASSTGLAGGYEQYF. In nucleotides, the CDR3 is TGTGCCAGCAGTACAGGACTAGCGGGGGGGTACGAGCAGTACTTC.

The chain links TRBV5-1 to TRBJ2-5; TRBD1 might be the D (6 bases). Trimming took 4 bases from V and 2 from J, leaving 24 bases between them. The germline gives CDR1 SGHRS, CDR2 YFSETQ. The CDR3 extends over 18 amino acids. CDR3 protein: CASSRGPLTGKGQETQYF. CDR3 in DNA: TGCGCCAGCAGCCGGGGCCCCCTTACAGGGAAGGGGCAAGAGACCCAGTACTTC.

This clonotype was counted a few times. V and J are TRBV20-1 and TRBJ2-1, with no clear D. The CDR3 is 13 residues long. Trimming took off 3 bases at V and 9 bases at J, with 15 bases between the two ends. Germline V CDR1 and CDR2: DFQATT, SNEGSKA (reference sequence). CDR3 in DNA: TGCAGTGCTAGGCCCTTTTTGGGTCGTGAGCAGTTCTTC. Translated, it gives CSARPFLGREQFF.

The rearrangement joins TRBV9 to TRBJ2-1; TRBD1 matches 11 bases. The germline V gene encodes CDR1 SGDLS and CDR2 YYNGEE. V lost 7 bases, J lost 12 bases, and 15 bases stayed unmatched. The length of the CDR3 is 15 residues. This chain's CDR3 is CASHAGTGGLGRQFF. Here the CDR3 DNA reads TGTGCCAGCCACGCCGGGACAGGGGGTCTTGGGAGGCAGTTCTTC.

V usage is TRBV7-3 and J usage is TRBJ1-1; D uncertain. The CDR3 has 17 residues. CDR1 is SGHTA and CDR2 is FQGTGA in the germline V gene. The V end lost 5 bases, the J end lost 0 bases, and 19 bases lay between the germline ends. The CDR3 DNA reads TGTGCCAGCAGCCCCAAAGGATCTTTATACATGAACACTGAAGCTTTCTTT. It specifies CASSPKGSLYMNTEAFF.

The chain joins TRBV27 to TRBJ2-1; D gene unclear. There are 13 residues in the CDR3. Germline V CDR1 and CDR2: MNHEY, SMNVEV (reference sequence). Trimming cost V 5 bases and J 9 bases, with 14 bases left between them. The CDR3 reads CASSPPPGFEQFF. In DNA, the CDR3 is TGTGCCAGCAGTCCACCTCCCGGTTTTGAGCAGTTCTTC.

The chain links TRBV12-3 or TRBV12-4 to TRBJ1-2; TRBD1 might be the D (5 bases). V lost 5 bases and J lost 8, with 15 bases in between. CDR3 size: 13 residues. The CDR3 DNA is TGTGCCAGCAGTACAGCATGGGGGGTAGGCTACACCTTC. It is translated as CASSTAWGVGYTF.